This TCR beta chain comes out of a study of blood T cell repertoires in COVID-19. Study as a whole: Specimens from acute and convalescent COVID-19 originated in the United States, Italy and Spain. PBMCs, B-cell-depleted T cells, or T cells were the source of the cDNA or gDNA that made up the material.

The CDR3 is made up of 13 amino acids. With 3 bases clipped from V and 6 bases from J, the junction kept 4 bases outside the gene matches. CDR1 SGHAT and CDR2 FQNNGV come from the germline V gene. Original processing methods: Amplified reference gene primers provided the basis for estimating nucleated cell counts. Repertoires were generated with immunoSEQ multiplex PCR, while TCRdb's copy carries only in-frame clones and drops some. For V, J and clone size, that table is used; D and trimming come from the DNA. The sample gives a few hundred thousand clones, approximately 90% of which show up once; approximately 1.6% is in the top ten.

Sequencing was performed on peripheral blood. This chain joins TRBV11-2 and TRBJ1-1, with 7 positions matching TRBD1. The sequence was collected from a man aged 70 or older with acute or convalescent COVID-19. The CDR3 sequence is CASSFTGDAEAFF. In nucleotides, the CDR3 is TGTGCCAGCAGCTTTACAGGGGATGCTGAAGCTTTCTTT.